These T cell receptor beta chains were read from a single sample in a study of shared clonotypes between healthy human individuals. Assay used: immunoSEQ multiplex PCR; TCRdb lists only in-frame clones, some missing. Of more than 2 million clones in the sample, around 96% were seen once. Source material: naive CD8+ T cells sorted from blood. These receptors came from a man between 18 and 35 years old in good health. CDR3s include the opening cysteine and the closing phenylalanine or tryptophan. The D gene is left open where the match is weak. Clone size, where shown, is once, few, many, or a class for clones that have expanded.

cdr3_aa: CASKGQGYGLETQYF
cdr3_nt: TGTGCCAGCAAGGGACAGGGGTATGGGTTAGAGACCCAGTACTTC
j_call: TRBJ2-5
v_call: TRBV19
clone_size: once
d_call: TRBD1

cdr3_aa: CASSLSGNTGELFF
cdr3_nt: TGTGCCAGCAGTTTAAGCGGGAACACCGGGGAGCTGTTTTTT
j_call: TRBJ2-2
v_call: TRBV27
clone_size: .
d_call: .

cdr3_aa: CASSQETPQGFDYGYTF
cdr3_nt: TGTGCCAGCAGCCAAGAGACTCCACAGGGGTTCGACTATGGCTACACCTTC
j_call: TRBJ1-2
v_call: TRBV4-2
clone_size: once
d_call: TRBD1

cdr3_aa: CASSQDIGSSPQTQYF
cdr3_nt: TGTGCCAGCAGCCAAGATATAGGGTCCTCACCCCAGACCCAGTACTTC
j_call: TRBJ2-5
v_call: TRBV14
clone_size: .
d_call: .

cdr3_aa: CASTVPQGVEKLFF
cdr3_nt: TGTGCCAGCACGGTTCCACAGGGGGTTGAAAAACTGTTTTTT
j_call: TRBJ1-4
v_call: TRBV2
clone_size: .
d_call: TRBD1

cdr3_aa: CASSWTSGTDNEQFF
cdr3_nt: TGTGCCAGCAGCTGGACTAGCGGGACAGACAATGAGCAGTTCTTC
j_call: TRBJ2-1
v_call: TRBV11-2
clone_size: .
d_call: TRBD2

cdr3_aa: CASSAGSGLDLGTDTQYF
cdr3_nt: TGTGCCAGCAGTGCAGGTTCTGGGCTAGACCTTGGGACAGATACGCAGTATTTT
j_call: TRBJ2-3
v_call: TRBV2
clone_size: .
d_call: .

cdr3_aa: CASSAGTSKVGVAFF
cdr3_nt: TGTGCCAGCAGTGCTGGGACGTCAAAAGTTGGAGTAGCTTTCTTT
j_call: TRBJ1-1
v_call: TRBV2
clone_size: .
d_call: .

cdr3_aa: CASSGVGGPKNIQYF
cdr3_nt: TGTGCCAGCAGTGGGGTAGGGGGACCCAAAAACATTCAGTACTTC
j_call: TRBJ2-4
v_call: TRBV2
clone_size: .
d_call: .

cdr3_aa: CASSIEEGRAEAFF
cdr3_nt: TGTGCCAGTAGTATAGAAGAGGGAAGGGCTGAAGCTTTCTTT
j_call: TRBJ1-1
v_call: TRBV19
clone_size: .
d_call: .

cdr3_aa: CASSLEDPYEQYF
cdr3_nt: TGTGCCAGCAGCTTGGAAGATCCCTACGAGCAGTACTTC
j_call: TRBJ2-7
v_call: TRBV5-4
clone_size: .
d_call: .

cdr3_aa: CASSPRDRGRETQYF
cdr3_nt: TGCGCCAGCAGCCCGAGGGACAGGGGGCGAGAGACCCAGTACTTC
j_call: TRBJ2-5
v_call: TRBV5-1
clone_size: .
d_call: TRBD1

cdr3_aa: CASSVVAWGAASYNEQFF
cdr3_nt: TGTGCCAGCAGCGTAGTAGCGTGGGGAGCGGCATCCTACAATGAGCAGTTCTTC
j_call: TRBJ2-1
v_call: TRBV9
clone_size: .
d_call: .

cdr3_aa: CASSRPSGSEQYF
cdr3_nt: TGTGCCAGCAGCCGGCCTAGCGGGAGCGAGCAGTACTTC
j_call: TRBJ2-7
v_call: TRBV5-4
clone_size: .
d_call: TRBD2

cdr3_aa: CASRQSSYNEQFF
cdr3_nt: TGTGCCAGCAGGCAAAGCTCCTACAATGAGCAGTTCTTC
j_call: TRBJ2-1
v_call: TRBV2
clone_size: .
d_call: .

cdr3_aa: CASSYTPETGDYEQYF
cdr3_nt: TGTGCCAGCAGTTACACCCCCGAGACAGGGGACTACGAGCAGTACTTC
j_call: TRBJ2-7
v_call: TRBV6-5
clone_size: .
d_call: TRBD1

cdr3_aa: CASSERTDVGGGYTF
cdr3_nt: TGTGCCAGCAGTGAGCGGACGGACGTCGGAGGGGGCTACACCTTC
j_call: TRBJ1-2
v_call: TRBV2
clone_size: .
d_call: .

cdr3_aa: CSVPGDLNTGELFF
cdr3_nt: TGCAGCGTCCCTGGGGATCTGAACACCGGGGAGCTGTTTTTT
j_call: TRBJ2-2
v_call: TRBV29-1
clone_size: .
d_call: .

cdr3_aa: CASSYTEGSSPLHF
cdr3_nt: TGTGCCAGCAGTTACACTGAGGGTAGTTCACCCCTCCACTTT
j_call: TRBJ1-6
v_call: TRBV6-6
clone_size: .
d_call: .

cdr3_aa: CASSFASALYQETQYF
cdr3_nt: TGTGCCAGCAGCTTCGCTAGCGCCCTGTACCAAGAGACCCAGTACTTC
j_call: TRBJ2-5
v_call: TRBV7-8
clone_size: .
d_call: .

cdr3_aa: CASSDTGASGNTIYF
cdr3_nt: TGTGCCAGCAGCGACACAGGGGCCTCTGGAAACACCATATATTTT
j_call: TRBJ1-3
v_call: TRBV7-2
clone_size: .
d_call: TRBD1

cdr3_aa: CASSLGQGVTEQYF
cdr3_nt: TGTGCCAGCAGCTTGGGACAAGGGGTTACAGAGCAGTACTTC
j_call: TRBJ2-7
v_call: TRBV7-9
clone_size: .
d_call: .

cdr3_aa: CASNGGQGAGWVNEKLFF
cdr3_nt: TGTGCCAGCAATGGGGGACAGGGGGCTGGGTGGGTGAATGAAAAACTGTTTTTT
j_call: TRBJ1-4
v_call: TRBV28
clone_size: .
d_call: TRBD1

cdr3_aa: CASSSPQWEVDDEQYF
cdr3_nt: TGTGCCAGCTCTTCTCCCCAGTGGGAGGTCGACGACGAGCAGTACTTC
j_call: TRBJ2-7
v_call: TRBV18
clone_size: .
d_call: .

cdr3_aa: CASSSVYEQYF
cdr3_nt: TGCGCCAGCAGCTCCGTTTACGAGCAGTACTTC
j_call: TRBJ2-7
v_call: TRBV5-1
clone_size: once
d_call: .

cdr3_aa: CSVVYSGENYGYTF
cdr3_nt: TGCAGCGTTGTTTATTCAGGGGAAAACTATGGCTACACCTTC
j_call: TRBJ1-2
v_call: TRBV29-1
clone_size: .
d_call: .

cdr3_aa: CASSQETGTLLNYGYTF
cdr3_nt: TGCGCCAGCAGCCAAGAGACGGGGACACTCCTAAACTATGGCTACACCTTC
j_call: TRBJ1-2
v_call: TRBV4-1
clone_size: .
d_call: .

cdr3_aa: CASSLLLGLGTQETQYF
cdr3_nt: TGTGCCAGCAGCTTGTTATTGGGCCTGGGGACCCAAGAGACCCAGTACTTC
j_call: TRBJ2-5
v_call: TRBV5-6
clone_size: .
d_call: .

cdr3_aa: CASSIRSGELFF
cdr3_nt: TGCGCCAGCAGCATAAGGAGCGGGGAGCTGTTTTTT
j_call: TRBJ2-2
v_call: TRBV5-1
clone_size: .
d_call: .

cdr3_aa: CASSRFRGDYGYTF
cdr3_nt: TGTGCCAGCAGTCGGTTCCGAGGGGACTATGGCTACACCTTC
j_call: TRBJ1-2
v_call: TRBV27
clone_size: .
d_call: .

cdr3_aa: CASSVAPQYEQYF
cdr3_nt: TGTGCCAGCAGCGTAGCCCCACAGTACGAGCAGTACTTC
j_call: TRBJ2-7
v_call: TRBV9
clone_size: .
d_call: .

cdr3_aa: CASSLRGIGEKLFF
cdr3_nt: TGTGCCAGCAGTTTAAGAGGGATTGGGGAAAAACTGTTTTTT
j_call: TRBJ1-4
v_call: TRBV27
clone_size: .
d_call: .

cdr3_aa: CASRGRGKDGNTIYF
cdr3_nt: TGTGCCAGCAGGGGGAGGGGTAAAGATGGAAACACCATATATTTT
j_call: TRBJ1-3
v_call: TRBV6-1
clone_size: once
d_call: .

cdr3_aa: CASSPLQGYEQYF
cdr3_nt: TGTGCCAGCAGCCCACTTCAGGGCTACGAGCAGTACTTC
j_call: TRBJ2-7
v_call: TRBV6-5
clone_size: .
d_call: .

cdr3_aa: CASSGQGGMNTEAFF
cdr3_nt: TGTGCCAGCAGCGGACAGGGGGGCATGAACACTGAAGCTTTCTTT
j_call: TRBJ1-1
v_call: TRBV9
clone_size: .
d_call: TRBD1

cdr3_aa: CASTWTSGTEQYF
cdr3_nt: TGTGCCAGCACCTGGACTAGCGGAACTGAGCAGTACTTC
j_call: TRBJ2-7
v_call: TRBV11-2
clone_size: .
d_call: TRBD2

cdr3_aa: CASSGPQSSYNSPLHF
cdr3_nt: TGTGCCAGCAGTGGACCCCAAAGCTCCTATAATTCACCCCTCCACTTT
j_call: TRBJ1-6
v_call: TRBV2
clone_size: .
d_call: .

cdr3_aa: CSVEGSGVGAYEQYF
cdr3_nt: TGCAGCGTTGAAGGTTCTGGGGTTGGGGCCTACGAGCAGTACTTC
j_call: TRBJ2-7
v_call: TRBV29-1
clone_size: .
d_call: .

cdr3_aa: CASSSLIGGGEKLFF
cdr3_nt: TGTGCCAGCAGTTCCCTCATTGGCGGGGGTGAAAAACTGTTTTTT
j_call: TRBJ1-4
v_call: TRBV6-5
clone_size: .
d_call: .

cdr3_aa: CASSEGPGVTFYEQYF
cdr3_nt: TGCGCCAGCAGTGAGGGGCCAGGGGTTACGTTTTACGAGCAGTACTTC
j_call: TRBJ2-7
v_call: TRBV10-2
clone_size: .
d_call: .

cdr3_aa: CARHSGGRDTQYF
cdr3_nt: TGTGCCAGGCATAGCGGGGGACGAGATACGCAGTATTTT
j_call: TRBJ2-3
v_call: TRBV2
clone_size: .
d_call: TRBD2

cdr3_aa: CASSLYITIGGHKEKLFF
cdr3_nt: TGTGCCAGCAGCTTATATATTACGATCGGGGGACATAAGGAAAAACTGTTTTTT
j_call: TRBJ1-4
v_call: TRBV11-3
clone_size: .
d_call: .

cdr3_aa: CASSESGGGTEAFF
cdr3_nt: TGCGCCAGCAGTGAGTCGGGGGGCGGCACTGAAGCTTTCTTT
j_call: TRBJ1-1
v_call: TRBV10-2
clone_size: .
d_call: .

cdr3_aa: CASSLEAGGPDTQYF
cdr3_nt: TGTGCCAGCAGCTTGGAGGCGGGGGGGCCAGATACGCAGTATTTT
j_call: TRBJ2-3
v_call: TRBV5-6
clone_size: .
d_call: TRBD2

cdr3_aa: CASSLSSGIYGYTF
cdr3_nt: TGTGCCAGCAGTTTATCATCGGGGATCTATGGCTACACCTTC
j_call: TRBJ1-2
v_call: TRBV27
clone_size: .
d_call: .

cdr3_aa: CASSHGNPGQGYSGYTF
cdr3_nt: TGCGCCAGCAGTCACGGGAATCCGGGACAGGGTTATAGCGGCTACACCTTC
j_call: TRBJ1-2
v_call: TRBV4-1
clone_size: .
d_call: TRBD1

cdr3_aa: CASSQEAVLAGESYEQFF
cdr3_nt: TGTGCCAGCAGCCAAGAAGCCGTCCTAGCGGGAGAAAGTTATGAGCAGTTCTTC
j_call: TRBJ2-1
v_call: TRBV4-2
clone_size: .
d_call: TRBD2

cdr3_aa: CASSEDSQETQYF
cdr3_nt: TGTGCCAGCAGTGAAGACAGTCAAGAGACCCAGTACTTC
j_call: TRBJ2-5
v_call: TRBV6-1
clone_size: .
d_call: .

cdr3_aa: CASNPGPNSPLHF
cdr3_nt: TGTGCCAGTAACCCAGGGCCTAATTCACCCCTCCACTTT
j_call: TRBJ1-6
v_call: TRBV19
clone_size: .
d_call: .

cdr3_aa: CASSDSGFGNTIYF
cdr3_nt: TGCGCCAGCAGTGACAGCGGCTTTGGAAACACCATATATTTT
j_call: TRBJ1-3
v_call: TRBV10-1
clone_size: few
d_call: .

cdr3_aa: CASSSGDPTDTQYF
cdr3_nt: TGTGCCAGCAGCTCGGGGGACCCCACAGATACGCAGTATTTT
j_call: TRBJ2-3
v_call: TRBV5-4
clone_size: .
d_call: .

cdr3_aa: CASSPGTGGVGEKLFF
cdr3_nt: TGCGCCAGCAGCCCAGGGACAGGGGGCGTTGGTGAAAAACTGTTTTTT
j_call: TRBJ1-4
v_call: TRBV4-1
clone_size: once
d_call: TRBD1

cdr3_aa: CASSQDGGHREKLFF
cdr3_nt: TGCGCCAGCAGCCAAGACGGTGGACACCGGGAAAAACTGTTTTTT
j_call: TRBJ1-4
v_call: TRBV4-1
clone_size: .
d_call: .

cdr3_aa: CASSPIWEREQYF
cdr3_nt: TGTGCCAGCAGTCCCATTTGGGAGCGGGAGCAGTACTTC
j_call: TRBJ2-7
v_call: TRBV2
clone_size: .
d_call: .

cdr3_aa: CAWSVPDLIYEQYF
cdr3_nt: TGTGCCTGGAGTGTACCAGACCTAATCTACGAGCAGTACTTC
j_call: TRBJ2-7
v_call: TRBV30
clone_size: once
d_call: .

cdr3_aa: CASSSSSGAYNEQFF
cdr3_nt: TGTGCCAGCAGCTCTTCTAGCGGGGCCTACAATGAGCAGTTCTTC
j_call: TRBJ2-1
v_call: TRBV7-9
clone_size: .
d_call: TRBD2

cdr3_aa: CASSPGGNTEAFF
cdr3_nt: TGTGCCAGCAGCCCAGGGGGGAACACTGAAGCTTTCTTT
j_call: TRBJ1-1
v_call: TRBV7-9
clone_size: .
d_call: TRBD1